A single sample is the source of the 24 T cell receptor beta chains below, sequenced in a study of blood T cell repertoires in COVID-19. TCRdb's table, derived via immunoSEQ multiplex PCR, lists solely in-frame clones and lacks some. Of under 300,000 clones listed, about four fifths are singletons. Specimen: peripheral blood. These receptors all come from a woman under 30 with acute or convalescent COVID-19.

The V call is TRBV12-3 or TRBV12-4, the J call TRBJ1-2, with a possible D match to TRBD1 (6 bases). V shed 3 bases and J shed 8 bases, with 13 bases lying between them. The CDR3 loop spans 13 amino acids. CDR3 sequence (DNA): TGTGCCAGCAGTTTGCAGGGGTATGGAGGCTACACCTTC. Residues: CASSLQGYGGYTF.

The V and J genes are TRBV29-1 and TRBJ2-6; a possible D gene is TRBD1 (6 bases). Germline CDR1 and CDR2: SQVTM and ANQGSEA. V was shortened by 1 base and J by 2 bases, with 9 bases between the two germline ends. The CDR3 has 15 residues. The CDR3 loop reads CSVEGSGAGANVLTF. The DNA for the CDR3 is TGCAGCGTTGAAGGTTCAGGGGCTGGGGCCAACGTCCTGACTTTC.

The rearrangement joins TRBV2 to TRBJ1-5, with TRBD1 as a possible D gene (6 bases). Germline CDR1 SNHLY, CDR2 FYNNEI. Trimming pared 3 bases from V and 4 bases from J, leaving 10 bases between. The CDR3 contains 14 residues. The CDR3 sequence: CASSDGRGNQPQHF. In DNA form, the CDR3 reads TGTGCCAGCAGTGATGGCAGGGGAAATCAGCCCCAGCATTTT.

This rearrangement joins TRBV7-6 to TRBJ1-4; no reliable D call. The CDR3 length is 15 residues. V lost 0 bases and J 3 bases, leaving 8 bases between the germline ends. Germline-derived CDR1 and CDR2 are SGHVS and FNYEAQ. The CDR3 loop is CASSLAMAPNEKLFF. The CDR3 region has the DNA TGTGCCAGCAGCTTAGCCATGGCACCTAATGAAAAACTGTTTTTT. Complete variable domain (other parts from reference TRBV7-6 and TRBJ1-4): GAGVSQSPRYKVTKRGQDVALRCDPISGHVSLYWYRQALGQGPEFLTYFNYEAQQDKSGLPNDRFSAERPEGSISTLTIQRTEQRDSAMYRCASSLAMAPNEKLFFGSGTQLSVL.

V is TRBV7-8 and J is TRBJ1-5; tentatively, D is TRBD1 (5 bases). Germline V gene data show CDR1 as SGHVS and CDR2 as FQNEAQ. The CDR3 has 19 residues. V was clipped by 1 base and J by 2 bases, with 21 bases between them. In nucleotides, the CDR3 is TGTGCCAGCAGCTTAGTTAGAGTCCTAAGGGGAGGGCGCAATCAGCCCCAGCATTTT. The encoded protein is CASSLVRVLRGGRNQPQHF. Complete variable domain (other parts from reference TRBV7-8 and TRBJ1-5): GAGVSQSPRYKVAKRGQDVALRCDPISGHVSLFWYQQALGQGPEFLTYFQNEAQLDKSGLPSDRFFAERPEGSVSTLKIQRTQQEDSAVYLCASSLVRVLRGGRNQPQHFGDGTRLSIL.

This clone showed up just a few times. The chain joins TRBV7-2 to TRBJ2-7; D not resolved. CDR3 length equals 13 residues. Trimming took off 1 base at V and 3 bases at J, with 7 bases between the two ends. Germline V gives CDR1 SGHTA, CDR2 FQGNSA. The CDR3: CASSLDEFYEQYF. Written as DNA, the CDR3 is TGTGCCAGCAGCTTAGACGAGTTCTACGAGCAGTACTTC.

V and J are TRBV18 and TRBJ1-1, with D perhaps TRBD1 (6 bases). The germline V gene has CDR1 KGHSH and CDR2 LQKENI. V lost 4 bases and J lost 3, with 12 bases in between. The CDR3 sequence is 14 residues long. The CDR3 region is CASSQQGPHTEAFF. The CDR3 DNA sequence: TGTGCCAGCTCACAACAGGGTCCCCACACTGAAGCTTTCTTT.

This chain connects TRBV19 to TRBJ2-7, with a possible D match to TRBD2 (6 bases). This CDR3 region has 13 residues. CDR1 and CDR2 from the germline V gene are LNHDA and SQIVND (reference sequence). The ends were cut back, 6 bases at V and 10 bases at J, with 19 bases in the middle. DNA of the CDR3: TGTGCCAGTAGCAACCCCCTCGGGAGTCCCCAGTACTTC. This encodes CASSNPLGSPQYF.

This CDR3 is CPKTLDRANTEAFF. CDR3 nucleotide sequence: TGTCCTAAAACGTTGGACAGGGCGAACACTGAAGCTTTCTTT. The rearrangement uses TRBV21-1 and TRBJ1-1; the table gives TRBD1 as D, unverified against the DNA. TRBV21-1 corresponds to a pseudogene. The CDR3 has 14 residues.

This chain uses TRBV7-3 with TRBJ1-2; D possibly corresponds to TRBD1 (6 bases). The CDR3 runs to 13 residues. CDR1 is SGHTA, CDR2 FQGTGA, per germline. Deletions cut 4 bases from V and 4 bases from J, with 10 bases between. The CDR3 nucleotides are TGTGCCAGCAGCTCCACAGGGTCCTATGGCTACACCTTC. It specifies CASSSTGSYGYTF.

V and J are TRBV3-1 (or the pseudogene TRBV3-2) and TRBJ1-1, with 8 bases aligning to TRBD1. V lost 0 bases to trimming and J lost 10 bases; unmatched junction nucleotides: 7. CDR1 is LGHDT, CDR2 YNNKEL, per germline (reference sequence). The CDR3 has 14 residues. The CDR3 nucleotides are TGTGCCAGCAGCCAAGATCAGACAGGGGTCTCAGCTTTCTTT. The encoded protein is CASSQDQTGVSAFF.

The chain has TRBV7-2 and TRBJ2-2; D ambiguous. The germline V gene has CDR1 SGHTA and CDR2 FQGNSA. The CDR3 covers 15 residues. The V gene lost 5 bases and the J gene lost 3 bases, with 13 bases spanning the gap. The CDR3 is CASSPLSSDTGELFF. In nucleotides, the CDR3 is TGTGCCAGCAGCCCCCTCAGTTCCGACACCGGGGAGCTGTTTTTT.

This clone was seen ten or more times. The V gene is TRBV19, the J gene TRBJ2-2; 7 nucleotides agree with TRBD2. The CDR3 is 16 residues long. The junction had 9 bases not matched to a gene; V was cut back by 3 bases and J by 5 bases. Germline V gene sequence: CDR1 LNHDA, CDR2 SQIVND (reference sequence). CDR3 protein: CASSINSGARTGELFF. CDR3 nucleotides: TGTGCCAGTAGTATCAACAGCGGGGCGCGAACCGGGGAGCTGTTTTTT.

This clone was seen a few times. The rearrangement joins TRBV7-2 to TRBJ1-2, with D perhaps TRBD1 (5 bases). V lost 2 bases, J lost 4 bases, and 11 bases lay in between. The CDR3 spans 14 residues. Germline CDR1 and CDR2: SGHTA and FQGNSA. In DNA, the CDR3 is TGTGCCAGCAGCTTATCGGGCAGGGTCTATGGCTACACCTTC. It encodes CASSLSGRVYGYTF.

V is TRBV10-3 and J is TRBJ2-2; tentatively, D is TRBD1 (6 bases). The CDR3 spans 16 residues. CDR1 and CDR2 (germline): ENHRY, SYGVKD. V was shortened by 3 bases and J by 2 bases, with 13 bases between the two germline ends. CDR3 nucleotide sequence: TGTGCCATCAGTGACCCAGGGGCGGCAAACACCGGGGAGCTGTTTTTT. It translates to CAISDPGAANTGELFF.

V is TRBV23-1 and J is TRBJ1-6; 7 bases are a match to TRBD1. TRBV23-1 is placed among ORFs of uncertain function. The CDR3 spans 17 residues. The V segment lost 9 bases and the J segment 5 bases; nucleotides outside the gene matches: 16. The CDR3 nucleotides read TGCGCCAGGAAGAACAGGGGCAACGCAGAAGATAATTCACCCCTCCACTTT. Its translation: CARKNRGNAEDNSPLHF.

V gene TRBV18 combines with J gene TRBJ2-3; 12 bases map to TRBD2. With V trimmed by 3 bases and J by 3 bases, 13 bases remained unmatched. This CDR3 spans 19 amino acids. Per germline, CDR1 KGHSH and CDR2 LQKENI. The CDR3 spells CASSPWQPGLAGRTDTQYF. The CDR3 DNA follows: TGTGCCAGCTCACCTTGGCAACCGGGACTAGCGGGTCGAACAGATACGCAGTATTTT.

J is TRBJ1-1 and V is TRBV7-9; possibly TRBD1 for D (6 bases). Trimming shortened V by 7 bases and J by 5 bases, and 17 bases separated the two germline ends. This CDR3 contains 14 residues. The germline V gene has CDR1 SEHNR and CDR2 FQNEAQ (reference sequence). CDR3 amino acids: CASTTPVGATEAFF. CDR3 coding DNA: TGTGCCAGCACCACACCGGTGGGGGCAACTGAAGCTTTCTTT.

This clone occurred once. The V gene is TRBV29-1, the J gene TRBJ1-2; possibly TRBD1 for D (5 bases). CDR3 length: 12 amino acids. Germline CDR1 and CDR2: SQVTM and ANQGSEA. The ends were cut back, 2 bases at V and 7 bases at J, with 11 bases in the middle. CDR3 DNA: TGCAGCGTTGAACTTCCGGGGGTTGGCTACACCTTC. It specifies CSVELPGVGYTF.

The CDR3 here is CASSLTPPGYHNTGELFF. Written as DNA, the CDR3 is TGTGCCAGCAGCTTAACTCCCCCCGGGTACCATAACACCGGGGAGCTGTTTTTT. V gene TRBV11-2 combines with J gene TRBJ2-2; D not resolved. Trimming cost V 2 bases and J 2 bases, with 18 bases left between them. The CDR3 spans 18 residues. The germline V gene has CDR1 SGHAT and CDR2 FQNNGV.

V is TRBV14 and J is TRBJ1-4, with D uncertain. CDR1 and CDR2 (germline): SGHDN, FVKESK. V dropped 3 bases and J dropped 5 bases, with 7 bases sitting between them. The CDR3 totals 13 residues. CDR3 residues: CASSQTLNEKLFF. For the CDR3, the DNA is TGTGCCAGCAGCCAGACTCTGAATGAAAAACTGTTTTTT. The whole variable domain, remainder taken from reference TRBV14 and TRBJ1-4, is EAGVTQFPSHSVIEKGQTVTLRCDPISGHDNLYWYRRVMGKEIKFLLHFVKESKQDESGMPNNRFLAERTGGTYSTLKVQPAELEDSGVYFCASSQTLNEKLFFGSGTQLSVL.

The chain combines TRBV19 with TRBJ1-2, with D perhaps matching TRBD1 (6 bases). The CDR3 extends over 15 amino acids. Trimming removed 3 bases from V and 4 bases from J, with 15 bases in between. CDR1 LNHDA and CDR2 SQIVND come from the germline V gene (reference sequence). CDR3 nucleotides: TGTGCCAGTAGTATTGGACAGACCTACATCTATGGCTACACCTTC. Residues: CASSIGQTYIYGYTF.

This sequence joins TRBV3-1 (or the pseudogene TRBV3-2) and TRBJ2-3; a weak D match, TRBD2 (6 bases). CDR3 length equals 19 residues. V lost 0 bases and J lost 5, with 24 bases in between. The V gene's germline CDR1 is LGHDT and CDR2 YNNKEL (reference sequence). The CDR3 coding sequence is TGTGCCAGCAGCCAAGATAAAAAATTGGCGAGGGGAGGAGGAGATACGCAGTATTTT. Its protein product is CASSQDKKLARGGGDTQYF.

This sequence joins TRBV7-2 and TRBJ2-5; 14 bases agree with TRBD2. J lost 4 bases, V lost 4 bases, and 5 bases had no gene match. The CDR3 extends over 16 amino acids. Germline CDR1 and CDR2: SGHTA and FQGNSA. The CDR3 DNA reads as TGTGCCAGCAGCTCGACTAGCGGGAGGGGAGGAGAGACCCAGTACTTC. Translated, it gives CASSSTSGRGGETQYF.